Given below is one T cell receptor beta chain in context. Antigen unknown. The V end lost 4 bases, the J end lost 5 bases, and 8 bases lay between the germline ends. Germline loops: CDR1 LGHNA, CDR2 YNFKEQ. The CDR3 length is 13 residues. This entry is derived from a study of brain metastases from non-small cell lung cancer. Study-wide findings and caveats: Compared with primary tumors, brain metastases showed less T-cell infiltration.

Here immunoSEQ multiplex PCR was the method, and the copy in TCRdb shows in-frame clones only, minus some. Of more than 2,000 clones listed, approximately 84% are singletons. This receptor was identified in a donor at least 40 years old with non-small cell lung cancer. The chain links TRBV4-2 to TRBJ1-4; D not certain. Sequenced sample: primary lung tumor tissue. In DNA, the CDR3 is TGTGCCAGCAGCCCCCAAGGGAATGAAAAACTGTTTTTT. It is translated as CASSPQGNEKLFF.